These 30 T cell receptor beta chains came from one sample sequenced in a study of blood T cells in healthy people across ages. A J-beta primer mix and a sample-barcoded 5' primer were used in a second PCR of about 6 to 12 cycles. TCRdb called the 5' RACE reads again in MiXCR, with one record for every CDR3 protein. The table includes some 710,000 distinct CDR3 sequences, 20% to 25% detected once. The specimen was blood. The receptor source for this set is a man aged 65 to 79 in good health.

In its sample, this clonotype was seen a few times. The chain links TRBV2 to TRBJ2-2; the D is unclear. The length of the CDR3 is 13 residues. Trimming removed 6 bases at V and 6 bases at J, with 11 bases between. Per the germline V gene, CDR1 is SNHLY and CDR2 is FYNNEI. CDR3 amino acids: CASRPDASGELFF. CDR3 nucleotide sequence: TGTGCCAGCAGGCCAGACGCATCCGGGGAGCTGTTTTTT.

In its sample, this clonotype was seen a few times. The rearrangement links TRBV20-1 to TRBJ2-5, with 13 nucleotides matching TRBD2. CDR3 length equals 18 residues. CDR1 is DFQATT and CDR2 is SNEGSKA in the germline V gene (reference sequence). After removal of 4 bases from V and 2 bases from J, the junction contained 13 bases not matched to a gene. This CDR3 reads CSAIQLAGGGMAQETQYF. CDR3 in DNA: TGCAGTGCTATTCAACTAGCGGGAGGGGGAATGGCACAAGAGACCCAGTACTTC.

This clonotype was counted a few times. This chain joins TRBV21-1 and TRBJ2-5; the D call of TRBD1 is as the table states it, not checked on the DNA. TRBV21-1 has pseudogene status. The CDR3 totals 12 residues. CDR3 coding DNA: TGTGCCAGCAGATGGGACAGGGACACGAAGTACTTC. This gives the protein CASRWDRDTKYF.

In the case of this clonotype: A junction boundary mismatches the germline segment, possibly from a read error. V gene TRBV29-1 combines with J gene TRBJ2-7; 12 bases are shared with TRBD1. Looked up from germline, CDR1 is SQVTM and CDR2 is ANQGSEA. The CDR3 sequence is 17 residues long. The CDR3, as DNA: TGCAGCGTCGCTAAAACGGGACAGGGGGCTTCTTCATACGAGCACTACTTC. Translating gives CSVAKTGQGASSYEHYF.

This clonotype was seen only a few times. The chain combines TRBV5-1 with TRBJ2-3, with D perhaps given as TRBD1 or TRBD2 (6 bases each). The CDR3 totals 15 residues. The V end lost 1 base, the J end lost 2 bases, and 11 bases lay between the germline ends. Germline loops: CDR1 SGHRS, CDR2 YFSETQ. CDR3 protein: CASSLMWGATDTQYF. Written as DNA, the CDR3 is TGCGCCAGCAGCTTGATGTGGGGGGCCACAGATACGCAGTATTTT.

The chain recombines TRBV5-1 with TRBJ1-1; D not resolved. The CDR3 totals 14 residues. CDR1 and CDR2 from the germline V gene are SGHRS and YFSETQ. Trimming shortened V by 2 bases and J by 0 bases, and 8 bases separated the two germline ends. The CDR3, as DNA: TGCGCCAGCAGCTTTTCCGGATTGAACACTGAAGCTTTCTTT. Amino acid sequence: CASSFSGLNTEAFF.

CDR3 region: CSVDPGLFNNEQFF. Written as DNA, the CDR3 is TGCAGCGTTGATCCGGGACTCTTCAACAATGAGCAGTTCTTC. This rearrangement joins TRBV29-1 to TRBJ2-1; maybe TRBD2 (6 bases). Trimming stripped 3 bases from V and 5 bases from J, with 14 bases between. This CDR3 region has 14 residues. Germline V gene sequence: CDR1 SQVTM, CDR2 ANQGSEA.

The rearrangement links TRBV9 to TRBJ2-1; perhaps TRBD2 as D (6 bases). V lost 0 bases and J lost 8, with 15 bases in between. The CDR3 covers 15 residues. The germline V gene has CDR1 SGDLS and CDR2 YYNGEE. This CDR3 reads CASSVEGTDVDEQFF. DNA of the CDR3: TGTGCCAGCAGCGTAGAGGGGACTGACGTGGATGAGCAGTTCTTC.

This chain joins TRBV12-3 or TRBV12-4 and TRBJ2-3, with no clear D. The CDR3 contains 16 residues. V was trimmed by 3 bases and J by 0 bases, leaving 13 bases between them. The CDR3 sequence: CASSLLSGRSTDTQYF. In DNA form, the CDR3 reads TGTGCCAGCAGTTTGTTGAGTGGTCGGAGCACAGATACGCAGTATTTT.

This clonotype was observed a handful of times. V and J are TRBV15 and TRBJ2-7; 7 bases map to TRBD1. V trimming: 5 bases; J trimming: 0 bases; junction bases outside the gene matches: 4. The length of the CDR3 is 14 residues. CDR1 is LNHNV, CDR2 YYDKDF, per germline (reference sequence). The CDR3 DNA sequence: TGTGCCACCAGCGGCAGACAGGGCTCCTACGAGCAGTACTTC. Amino acids: CATSGRQGSYEQYF.

The gene calls are TRBV24-1 and TRBJ2-3; TRBD1 agrees at 8 bases. J was trimmed by 1 base and V by 7 bases; bases with no gene match: 6. The CDR3 is 15 residues long. Germline assignment: CDR1 KGHDR and CDR2 SFDVKD. The CDR3 nucleotides are TGTGCCACCAGAACTACAGGGGGTGGCACAGATACGCAGTATTTT. As protein: CATRTTGGGTDTQYF.

The table lists this clonotype with a few counts. The gene calls are TRBV19 and TRBJ1-1, with D maybe TRBD1 (6 bases). Germline V gene lookup returns CDR1 LNHDA and CDR2 SQIVND (reference sequence). This CDR3 contains 13 residues. Trimming stripped 6 bases from V and 1 base from J, with 9 bases between. The chain's CDR3 is CASRWTANTEAFF. The CDR3 DNA reads as TGTGCCAGTAGATGGACAGCGAACACTGAAGCTTTCTTT.

This clonotype was seen at least ten times. The chain couples TRBV7-9 to TRBJ1-1, with D possibly being TRBD1 (5 bases). The V gene's germline CDR1 is SEHNR and CDR2 FQNEAQ (reference sequence). The CDR3 spans 11 residues. V dropped 3 bases and J dropped 9 bases, with 8 bases sitting between them. For the CDR3, the DNA is TGTGCCAGCAGCTTCGACAGTAAAGCTTTCTTT. Amino acids: CASSFDSKAFF.

The chain is built from TRBV10-3 and TRBJ1-1, with 9 bases matching TRBD1. V trimming: 9 bases; J trimming: 3 bases; junction bases outside the gene matches: 5. The CDR3 sequence is 13 residues long. The germline V gene encodes CDR1 ENHRY and CDR2 SYGVKD. The CDR3 bases are TGTGCCATGCGGACAGGGGAGTACACTGAAGCTTTCTTT. Its translation: CAMRTGEYTEAFF.

Points on this clonotype: One end of the junction is discordant with germline, which a read error may explain. The chain uses TRBV6-5 and TRBJ2-4, with D perhaps TRBD2 (6 bases). The CDR3 loop spans 13 amino acids. In germline, CDR1 is MNHEY, CDR2 SVGAGI. Here the CDR3 reads CASRDDGGRVQYF. CDR3 nucleotides: TGTGCCAGCAGAGACGACGGGGGTAGGGTTCAGTATTTC.

This clonotype was counted between two and nine times. One end of the junction does not line up with germline, which may come from a read error. The chain employs TRBV7-9 and TRBJ2-5; TRBD1 aligns across 7 bases. This CDR3 spans 12 amino acids. Germline-derived CDR1 and CDR2 are SEHNR and FQNEAQ (reference sequence). The CDR3 protein is CSSQGDQETQYF. DNA of the CDR3: TGCAGTTCGCAGGGGGATCAAGAGACCCAGTACTTC. The variable domain in full, completed from reference TRBV7-9 and TRBJ2-5, reads DTGVSQNPRHKITKRGQNVTFRCDPISEHNRLYWYRQTLGQGPEFLTYFQNEAQLEKSRLLSDRFSAERPKGSFSTLEIQRTEQGDSAMYLCSSQGDQETQYFGPGTRLLVL.

V and J are TRBV5-1 and TRBJ2-7, with 7 nucleotides matching TRBD2. This CDR3 has 14 amino acids. V dropped 2 bases and J dropped 2; count of bases not matched to a gene: 4. In germline, CDR1 is SGHRS, CDR2 YFSETQ. The CDR3 nucleotides read TGCGCCAGCAGCTTACGGGGGGTCCCCTACGAGCAGTACTTC. The encoded protein is CASSLRGVPYEQYF.

Only a few counts were recorded for this clonotype. The CDR3 nucleotides are TGCGCCAGCAGCCAACCCCCCCGGGCAGGGGCATCAGATACGCAGTATTTT. Amino acid sequence: CASSQPPRAGASDTQYF. This chain joins TRBV4-1 and TRBJ2-3, with a weak D call TRBD1 (6 bases). The CDR3 spans 17 residues. Germline V lookup: CDR1 MGHRA, CDR2 YSYEKL. V dropped 2 bases and J dropped 4 bases, with 19 bases sitting between them.

The chain couples TRBV11-3 to TRBJ2-5; D not resolved. This CDR3 comprises 15 residues. CDR1 SGHNT and CDR2 YENEEA come from the germline V gene. Between the trimmed V and J ends, which lost 1 base and 0 bases, there was a span of 9 bases. CDR3 DNA: TGTGCCAGCAGCTTAGCCATCGCCTACCAAGAGACCCAGTACTTC. Amino acids: CASSLAIAYQETQYF. Filled out from reference TRBV11-3 and TRBJ2-5, the complete variable domain reads EAGVVQSPRYKIIEKKQPVAFWCNPISGHNTLYWYLQNLGQGPELLIRYENEEAVDDSQLPKDRFSAERLKGVDSTLKIQPAELGDSAVYLCASSLAIAYQETQYFGPGTRLLVL.

This clonotype was detected a few times. CDR3 loop: CASSNSKGNTEAFF. Written as DNA, the CDR3 is TGTGCCAGCAGTAATTCGAAGGGGAACACTGAAGCTTTCTTT. The chain combines TRBV7-9 with TRBJ1-1, with D unresolved. Germline V lookup: CDR1 SEHNR, CDR2 FQNEAQ (reference sequence). The V gene lost 6 bases and the J gene lost 1 base, with 12 bases spanning the gap. The CDR3 is 14 amino acids.

V gene TRBV6-5 combines with J gene TRBJ1-2; D is possibly TRBD1 (6 bases). The germline V gene encodes CDR1 MNHEY and CDR2 SVGAGI. V lost 8 bases, J lost 4 bases, and 11 bases lay in between. CDR3 length equals 12 residues. The CDR3 loop is CASGQPVYGYTF. The DNA of the CDR3 is TGTGCCAGCGGACAGCCGGTCTATGGCTACACCTTC.

This clonotype has just a few counts. The CDR3 sequence is CASSDRGNYGYTF. CDR3 coding DNA: TGTGCCAGCAGTGACAGGGGGAACTATGGCTACACCTTC. This rearrangement joins TRBV6-6 to TRBJ1-2; TRBD1 matches at 9 bases. Germline V gene sequence: CDR1 MNHNY, CDR2 SVGAGI (reference sequence). There are 13 residues in the CDR3. Trimming cost V 5 bases and J 2 bases; bases outside gene matches: 0.

The table lists this clonotype with a few counts. No conserved phenylalanine or tryptophan ends this CDR3, so it is likely a read error. The V gene is TRBV9, the J gene TRBJ2-5, with 9 bases fitting TRBD2. Near its end, the DNA agrees better with TRBJ2-1, so the J call may be wrong. From germline, CDR1 is SGDLS and CDR2 YYNGEE. The CDR3 loop spans 17 amino acids. This CDR3 is CASSVFGGRVVVNEQFV. CDR3 sequence (DNA): TGTGCCAGCAGCGTATTTGGCGGGAGGGTTGTCGTCAATGAGCAGTTCGTC.

The V call is TRBV5-1, the J call TRBJ2-3, with D perhaps matching TRBD1 or TRBD2 (5 bases each). Germline loops: CDR1 SGHRS, CDR2 YFSETQ. The CDR3 is 14 residues long. Trimming pared 0 bases from V and 11 bases from J, leaving 16 bases between. The CDR3 spells CASSLAGTPMGQYF. The DNA for the CDR3 is TGCGCCAGCAGCTTGGCCGGGACGCCCATGGGGCAGTATTTT.

V and J are TRBV7-8 and TRBJ2-3; D possibly corresponds to TRBD1 (6 bases). Germline CDR1 and CDR2: SGHVS and FQNEAQ. V was shortened by 5 bases and J by 0 bases, with 15 bases between the two germline ends. The CDR3 consists of 16 residues. CDR3 protein: CASSAGERLSTDTQYF. The CDR3, as DNA: TGTGCCAGCAGCGCAGGGGAGCGCCTAAGCACAGATACGCAGTATTTT.

To note about this clonotype: One end of the junction is discordant with germline, which a read error may explain. This chain links TRBV12-3 or TRBV12-4 with TRBJ1-1; perhaps TRBD1 as D (5 bases). This CDR3 has 14 residues. This CDR3 reads CASSSVRANAEAFF. The CDR3 nucleotides read TGTGCCAGCAGCAGCGTCAGGGCGAACGCTGAAGCTTTCTTT.

This rearrangement joins TRBV12-3 or TRBV12-4 to TRBJ2-2; a possible D gene is TRBD1 (6 bases). The V end was cut by 8 bases, the J end by 2 bases, with 15 bases between. This CDR3 is built from 15 residues. CDR3 sequence (DNA): TGTGCCAGCCGGAGTCAGGGGATAAACACCGGGGAGCTGTTTTTT. Translating gives CASRSQGINTGELFF.

This clonotype showed up just a few times. V is TRBV14 and J is TRBJ2-3; D may correspond to TRBD1 or TRBD2 (5 bases each). Germline CDR1 and CDR2: SGHDN and FVKESK. Between the trimmed V and J ends, which lost 1 base and 6 bases, there was a span of 14 bases. This CDR3 is 15 amino acids long. The CDR3: CASSQVRPGSDTQYF. The CDR3 DNA sequence: TGTGCCAGCAGCCAAGTTCGTCCAGGGAGCGATACGCAGTATTTT.

The chain carries TRBV7-9 and TRBJ2-3, with D uncertain. V was shortened by 1 base and J by 4 bases, with 9 bases between the two germline ends. Germline CDR1 reads SEHNR; CDR2 reads FQNEAQ (reference sequence). The CDR3 contains 14 residues. The CDR3 DNA sequence: TGTGCCAGCAGCTTAGGGGCTTCGGCAGATACGCAGTATTTT. It translates to CASSLGASADTQYF.

The CDR3 DNA reads as TGTGCCAGCATCCCCGGTGGGCGGACAGCAATTGAAGCTTTCTTT. It codes for CASIPGGRTAIEAFF. The V call is TRBV28, the J call TRBJ1-1; D perhaps matches TRBD1 (6 bases). Germline-derived CDR1 and CDR2 are MDHEN and SYDVKM. The CDR3 sequence is 15 residues long. Trimming took off 7 bases at V and 7 bases at J, with 22 bases between the two ends.